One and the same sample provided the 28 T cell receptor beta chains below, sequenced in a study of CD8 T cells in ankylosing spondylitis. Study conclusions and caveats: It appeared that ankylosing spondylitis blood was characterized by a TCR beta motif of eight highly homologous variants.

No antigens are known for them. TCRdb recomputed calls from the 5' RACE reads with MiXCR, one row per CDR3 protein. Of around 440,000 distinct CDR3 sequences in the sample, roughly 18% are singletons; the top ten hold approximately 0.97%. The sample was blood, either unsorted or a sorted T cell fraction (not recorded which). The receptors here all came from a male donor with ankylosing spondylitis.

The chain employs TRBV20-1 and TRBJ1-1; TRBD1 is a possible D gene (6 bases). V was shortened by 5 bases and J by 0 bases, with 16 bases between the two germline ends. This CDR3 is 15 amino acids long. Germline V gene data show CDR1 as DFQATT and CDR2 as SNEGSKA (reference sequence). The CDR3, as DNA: TGCAGTGCTCGGGGGGGGCCTAGGATGAACACTGAAGCTTTCTTT. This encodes CSARGGPRMNTEAFF.

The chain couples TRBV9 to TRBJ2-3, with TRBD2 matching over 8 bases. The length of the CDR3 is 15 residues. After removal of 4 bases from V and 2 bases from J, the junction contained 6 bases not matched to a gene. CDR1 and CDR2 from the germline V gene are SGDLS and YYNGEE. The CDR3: CASSPGGRPTDTQYF. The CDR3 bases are TGTGCCAGCAGCCCCGGCGGGAGGCCCACAGATACGCAGTATTTT.

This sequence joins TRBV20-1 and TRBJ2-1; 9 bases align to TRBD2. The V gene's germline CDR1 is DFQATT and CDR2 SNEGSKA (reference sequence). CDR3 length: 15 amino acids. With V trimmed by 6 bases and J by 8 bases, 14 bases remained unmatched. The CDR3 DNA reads TGCAGTGCCGCCGCAAGCGGGAGGTTGATCGATGAGCAGTTCTTC. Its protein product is CSAAASGRLIDEQFF.

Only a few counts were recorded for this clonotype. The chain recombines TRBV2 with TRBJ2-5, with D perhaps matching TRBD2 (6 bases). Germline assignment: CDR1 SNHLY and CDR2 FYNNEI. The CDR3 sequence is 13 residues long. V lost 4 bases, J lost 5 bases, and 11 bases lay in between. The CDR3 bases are TGTGCCAGCAGTGTTGATGGGGGGGAGACCCAGTACTTC. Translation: CASSVDGGETQYF.

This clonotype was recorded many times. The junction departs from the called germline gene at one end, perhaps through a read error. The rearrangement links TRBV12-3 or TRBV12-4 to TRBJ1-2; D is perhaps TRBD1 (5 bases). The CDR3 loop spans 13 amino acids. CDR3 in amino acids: CAGGRTPPEVYTF. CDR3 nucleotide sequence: TGCGCCGGGGGTCGGACACCCCCTGAGGTGTACACCTTC.

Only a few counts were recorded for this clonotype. The CDR3 sequence is CASSHRARGTDTQYF. The CDR3 DNA reads as TGTGCCAGCAGCCACAGGGCACGGGGCACAGATACGCAGTATTTT. The chain couples TRBV7-2 to TRBJ2-3; tentatively, D is TRBD1 (6 bases). V lost 5 bases and J 1 base, leaving 13 bases between the germline ends. The CDR3 has 15 amino acids. CDR1 is SGHTA and CDR2 is FQGNSA in the germline V gene. Supplemented by reference TRBV7-2 and TRBJ2-3, the full variable domain reads GAGVSQSPSNKVTEKGKDVELRCDPISGHTALYWYRQSLGQGLEFLIYFQGNSAPDKSGLPSDRFSAERTGGSVSTLTIQRTQQEDSAVYLCASSHRARGTDTQYFGPGTRLTVL.

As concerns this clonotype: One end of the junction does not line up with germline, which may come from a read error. CDR3 protein: CATRTRTANTGEMFF. The CDR3 nucleotides are TGTGCCACCCGAACCAGGACAGCGAACACCGGGGAGATGTTTTTT. The chain couples TRBV10-3 to TRBJ2-2, with D possibly being TRBD1 (6 bases). CDR1 and CDR2 from the germline V gene are ENHRY and SYGVKD. The CDR3 covers 15 residues.

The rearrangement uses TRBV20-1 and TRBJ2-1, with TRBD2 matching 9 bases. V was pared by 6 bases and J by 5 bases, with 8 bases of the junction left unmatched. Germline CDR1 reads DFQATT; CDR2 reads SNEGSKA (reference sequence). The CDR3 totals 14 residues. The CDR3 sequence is CSANGLARHNEQFF. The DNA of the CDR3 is TGCAGTGCGAACGGACTAGCGCGACACAATGAGCAGTTCTTC.

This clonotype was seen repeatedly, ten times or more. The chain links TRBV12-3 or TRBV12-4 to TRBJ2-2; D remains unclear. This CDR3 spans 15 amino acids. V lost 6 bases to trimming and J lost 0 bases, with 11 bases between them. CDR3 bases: TGTGCCAGCAGGAGTAGGGCCGCGAACACCGGGGAGCTGTTTTTT. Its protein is CASRSRAANTGELFF.

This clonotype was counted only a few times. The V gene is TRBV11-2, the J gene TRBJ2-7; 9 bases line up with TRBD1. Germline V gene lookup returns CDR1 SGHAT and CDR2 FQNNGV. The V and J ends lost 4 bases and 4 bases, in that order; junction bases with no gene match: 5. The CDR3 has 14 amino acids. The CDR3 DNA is TGTGCCAGCAGCTCACAGGGGGCAGGGTACGAGCAGTACTTC. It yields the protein CASSSQGAGYEQYF. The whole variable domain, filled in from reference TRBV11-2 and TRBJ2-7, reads EAGVAQSPRYKIIEKRQSVAFWCNPISGHATLYWYQQILGQGPKLLIQFQNNGVVDDSQLPKDRFSAERLKGVDSTLKIQPAKLEDSAVYLCASSSQGAGYEQYFGPGTRLTVT.

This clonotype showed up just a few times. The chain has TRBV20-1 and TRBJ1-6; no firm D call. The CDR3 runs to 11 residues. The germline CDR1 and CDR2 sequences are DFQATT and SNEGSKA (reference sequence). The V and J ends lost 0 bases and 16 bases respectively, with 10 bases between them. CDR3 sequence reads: CSARDPLMLHF. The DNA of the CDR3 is TGCAGTGCTAGAGATCCCCTTATGCTCCACTTT.

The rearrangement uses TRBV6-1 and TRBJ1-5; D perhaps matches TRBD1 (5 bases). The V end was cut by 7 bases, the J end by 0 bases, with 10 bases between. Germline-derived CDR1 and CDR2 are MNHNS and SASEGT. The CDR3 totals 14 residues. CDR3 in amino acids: CASNQGDSNQPQHF. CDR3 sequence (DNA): TGTGCCAGCAATCAGGGTGATAGCAATCAGCCCCAGCATTTT.

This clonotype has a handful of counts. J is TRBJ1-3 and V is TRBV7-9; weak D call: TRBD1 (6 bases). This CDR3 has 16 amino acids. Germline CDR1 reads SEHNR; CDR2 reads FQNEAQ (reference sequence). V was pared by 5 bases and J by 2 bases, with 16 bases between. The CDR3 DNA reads TGTGCCAGCAGCCCGAAGATTCAGGGGCCTGGAAACACCATATATTTT. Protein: CASSPKIQGPGNTIYF. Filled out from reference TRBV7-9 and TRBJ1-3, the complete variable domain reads DTGVSQNPRHKITKRGQNVTFRCDPISEHNRLYWYRQTLGQGPEFLTYFQNEAQLEKSRLLSDRFSAERPKGSFSTLEIQRTEQGDSAMYLCASSPKIQGPGNTIYFGEGSWLTVV.

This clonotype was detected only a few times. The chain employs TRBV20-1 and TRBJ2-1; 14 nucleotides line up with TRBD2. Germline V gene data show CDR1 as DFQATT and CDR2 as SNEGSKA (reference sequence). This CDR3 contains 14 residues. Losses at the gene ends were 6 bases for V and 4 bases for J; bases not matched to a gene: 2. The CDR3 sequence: CSARTSGGYNEQFF. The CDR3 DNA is TGCAGTGCGAGGACTAGCGGGGGGTACAATGAGCAGTTCTTC.

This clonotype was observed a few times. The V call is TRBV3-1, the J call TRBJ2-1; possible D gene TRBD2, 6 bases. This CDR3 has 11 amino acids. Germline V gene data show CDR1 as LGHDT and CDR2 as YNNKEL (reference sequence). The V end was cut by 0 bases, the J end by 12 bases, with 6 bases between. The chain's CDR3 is CASSQEGGQFF. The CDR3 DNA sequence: TGTGCCAGCAGCCAAGAGGGAGGGCAGTTCTTC.

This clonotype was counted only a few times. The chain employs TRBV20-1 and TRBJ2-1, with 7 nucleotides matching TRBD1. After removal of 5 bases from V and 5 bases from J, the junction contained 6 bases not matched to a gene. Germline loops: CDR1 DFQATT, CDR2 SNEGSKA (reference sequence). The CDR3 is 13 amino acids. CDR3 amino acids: CSALGQVNNEQFF. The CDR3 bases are TGCAGTGCTCTTGGACAGGTTAACAATGAGCAGTTCTTC.

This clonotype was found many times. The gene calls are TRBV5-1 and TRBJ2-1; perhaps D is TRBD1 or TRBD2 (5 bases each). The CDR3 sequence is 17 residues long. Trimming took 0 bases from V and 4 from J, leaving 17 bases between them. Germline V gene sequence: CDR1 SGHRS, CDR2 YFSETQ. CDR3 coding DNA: TGCGCCAGCAGCTTGGCCATACTCCGGGACGTTTACAATGAGCAGTTCTTC. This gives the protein CASSLAILRDVYNEQFF.

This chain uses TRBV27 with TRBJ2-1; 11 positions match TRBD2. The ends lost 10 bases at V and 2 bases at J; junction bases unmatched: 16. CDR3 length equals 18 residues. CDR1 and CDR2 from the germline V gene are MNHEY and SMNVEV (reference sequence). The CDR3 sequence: CATVLRSGRAHPYNEQFF. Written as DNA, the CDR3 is TGTGCCACCGTCCTTCGTAGCGGGAGGGCCCATCCCTACAATGAGCAGTTCTTC.

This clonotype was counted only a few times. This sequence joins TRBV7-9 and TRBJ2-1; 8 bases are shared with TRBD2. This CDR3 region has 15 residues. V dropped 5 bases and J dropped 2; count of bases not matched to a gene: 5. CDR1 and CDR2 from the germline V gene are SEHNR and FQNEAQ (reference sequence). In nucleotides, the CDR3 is TGTGCCAGCAGCCCCCGGGGGGGCCCCTACAATGAGCAGTTCTTC. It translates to CASSPRGGPYNEQFF.

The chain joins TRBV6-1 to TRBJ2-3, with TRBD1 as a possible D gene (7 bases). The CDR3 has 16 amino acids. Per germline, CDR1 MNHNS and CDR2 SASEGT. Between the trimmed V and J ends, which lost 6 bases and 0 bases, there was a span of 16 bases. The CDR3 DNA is TGTGCCAGCAGACGGGGGACAGTAAAAAGCACAGATACGCAGTATTTT. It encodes CASRRGTVKSTDTQYF.

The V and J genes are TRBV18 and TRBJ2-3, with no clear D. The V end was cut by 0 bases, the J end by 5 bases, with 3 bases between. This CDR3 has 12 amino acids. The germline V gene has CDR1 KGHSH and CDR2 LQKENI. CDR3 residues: CASSPPEDTQYF. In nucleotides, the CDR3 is TGTGCCAGCTCACCACCGGAAGATACGCAGTATTTT.

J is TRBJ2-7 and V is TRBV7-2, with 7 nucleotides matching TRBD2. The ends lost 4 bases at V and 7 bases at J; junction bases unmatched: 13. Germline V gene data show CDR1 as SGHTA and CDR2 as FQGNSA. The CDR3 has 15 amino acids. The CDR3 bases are TGTGCCAGCAGCTATACTAGCGCCAGCTCCCTGGAGCAGTACTTC. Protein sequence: CASSYTSASSLEQYF.

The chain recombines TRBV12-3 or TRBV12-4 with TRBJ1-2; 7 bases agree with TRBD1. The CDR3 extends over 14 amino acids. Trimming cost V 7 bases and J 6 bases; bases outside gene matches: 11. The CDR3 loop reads CASTLGQWEDGYTF. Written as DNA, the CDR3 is TGTGCCAGCACCTTGGGACAGTGGGAAGATGGCTACACCTTC.

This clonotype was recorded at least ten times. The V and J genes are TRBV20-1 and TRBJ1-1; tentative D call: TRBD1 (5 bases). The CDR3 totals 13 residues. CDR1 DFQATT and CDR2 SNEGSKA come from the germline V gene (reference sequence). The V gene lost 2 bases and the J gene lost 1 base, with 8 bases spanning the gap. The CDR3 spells CSARRGANTEAFF. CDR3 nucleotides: TGCAGTGCTAGAAGGGGAGCGAACACTGAAGCTTTCTTT.

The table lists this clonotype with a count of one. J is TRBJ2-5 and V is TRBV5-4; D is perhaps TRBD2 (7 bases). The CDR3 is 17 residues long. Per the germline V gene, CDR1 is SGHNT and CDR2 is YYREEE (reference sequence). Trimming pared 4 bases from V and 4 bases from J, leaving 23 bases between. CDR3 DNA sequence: TGTGCCAGCAGCCTCCAAGGCGGGGGCCGTGGACGAGAGACCCAGTACTTC. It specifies CASSLQGGGRGRETQYF.

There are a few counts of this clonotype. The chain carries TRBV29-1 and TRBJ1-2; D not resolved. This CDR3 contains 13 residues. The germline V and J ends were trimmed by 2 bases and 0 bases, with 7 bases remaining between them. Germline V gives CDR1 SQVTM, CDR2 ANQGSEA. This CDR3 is CSVEIKANYGYTF. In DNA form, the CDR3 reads TGCAGCGTTGAAATAAAAGCTAACTATGGCTACACCTTC.

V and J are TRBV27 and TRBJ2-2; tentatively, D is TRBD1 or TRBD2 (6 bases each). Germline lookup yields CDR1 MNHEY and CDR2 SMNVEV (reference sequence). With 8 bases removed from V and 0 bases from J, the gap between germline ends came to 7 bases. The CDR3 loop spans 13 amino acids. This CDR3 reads CASGGPNTGELFF. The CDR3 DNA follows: TGTGCCAGCGGGGGGCCGAACACCGGGGAGCTGTTTTTT.

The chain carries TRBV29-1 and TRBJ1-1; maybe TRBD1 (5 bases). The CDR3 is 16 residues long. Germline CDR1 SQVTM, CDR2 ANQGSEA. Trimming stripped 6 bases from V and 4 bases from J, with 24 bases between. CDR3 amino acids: CSVLQRTPPGGTEAFF. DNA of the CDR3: TGCAGCGTCCTCCAAAGGACACCCCCCGGGGGCACTGAAGCTTTCTTT.